This entry features one T cell receptor (beta chain) sequence. Antigen: not known. From germline, CDR1 is MNHEY and CDR2 SVGAGI. The CDR3 extends over 15 amino acids. V lost 3 bases and J 6 bases, leaving 17 bases between the germline ends. This cohort consisted of healthy bone marrow donors. This sample is part of a study of cytomegalovirus exposure and HLA in healthy donors. Study-level points and caveats: Prediction of most subjects' HLA-A and HLA-B alleles by TCR beta sequences was reportedly accurate.

The PCR contained 60 Vbeta and 13 Jbeta primers. Per the authors' pipeline: Approximately 11 million shared chains were among 65 million to 85 million unique TCR beta chains counted in a later analysis. Sequencing was performed with immunoSEQ multiplex PCR; in TCRdb, only in-frame clones are kept and a portion is missing. The D gene and trimming were derived from the DNA, and the V and J assignments and clone size from that table. The table includes 100,000 to 150,000 clones, around four fifths detected once. The chain is built from TRBV6-5 and TRBJ1-2; possibly TRBD1 for D (5 bases). The clonotype originates from a middle-aged woman in good health and CMV-seronegative. Source material: PBMCs. The DNA for the CDR3 is TGTGCCAGCAGTTATTCCATGGCACAGGTGGATGGCTACACCTTC. This encodes CASSYSMAQVDGYTF.